These 31 T cell receptor beta chains were sequenced from one sample in a study of cytomegalovirus exposure and HLA in healthy donors. The PCR employed 60 Vbeta primers together with 13 Jbeta primers. Sequencing was performed with immunoSEQ multiplex PCR; in TCRdb, only in-frame clones are kept and a portion is missing. The table records about 190,000 clones, approximately 84% of them present only once. Material: PBMCs. The receptors stem from a woman aged 50 to 65 in good health and CMV-seropositive.

This chain connects TRBV11-3 to TRBJ2-2, with a weak D call TRBD1 (5 bases). The CDR3 extends over 12 amino acids. Trimming took 5 bases from V and 8 from J, leaving 9 bases between them. Looked up from germline, CDR1 is SGHNT and CDR2 is YENEEA. The CDR3 nucleotides are TGTGCCAGCAGCCCAGGGCGGGGGGAGCTGTTTTTT. Amino acid sequence: CASSPGRGELFF. The full variable domain, with the rest looked up from reference TRBV11-3 and TRBJ2-2, is EAGVVQSPRYKIIEKKQPVAFWCNPISGHNTLYWYLQNLGQGPELLIRYENEEAVDDSQLPKDRFSAERLKGVDSTLKIQPAELGDSAVYLCASSPGRGELFFGEGSRLTVL.

This sequence joins TRBV4-1 and TRBJ2-3; D gene unclear. Germline CDR1 MGHRA, CDR2 YSYEKL. V was cut by 1 base and J by 3 bases, with 8 bases left in between. The CDR3 totals 14 residues. Written as DNA, the CDR3 is TGCGCCAGCAGCCAAGTTTCGGGTACAGATACGCAGTATTTT. Translated: CASSQVSGTDTQYF.

The chain combines TRBV5-6 with TRBJ2-1; a possible D gene is TRBD2 (6 bases). Trimming stripped 4 bases from V and 9 bases from J, with 11 bases between. CDR3 size: 12 residues. CDR1 is SGHDT, CDR2 YYEEEE, per germline. This CDR3 is CASSTTSPEQFF. DNA of the CDR3: TGTGCCAGCAGCACCACTAGCCCTGAGCAGTTCTTC.

V usage is TRBV18 and J usage is TRBJ2-3; D not resolved. Trimming took off 6 bases at V and 3 bases at J, with 10 bases between the two ends. Germline CDR1 KGHSH, CDR2 LQKENI. The CDR3 has 13 amino acids. DNA of the CDR3: TGTGCCAGCTCTGCCGCCGGTACAGATACGCAGTATTTT. Protein sequence: CASSAAGTDTQYF. Variable domain in full (rest from reference TRBV18 and TRBJ2-3): NAGVMQNPRHLVRRRGQEARLRCSPMKGHSHVYWYRQLPEEGLKFMVYLQKENIIDESGMPKERFSAEFPKEGPSILRIQQVVRGDSAAYFCASSAAGTDTQYFGPGTRLTVL.

The CDR3 DNA reads TGTGCCAGCTCACCAGCGAGCGGGGGGGGCACAGATACGCAGTATTTT. Translation: CASSPASGGGTDTQYF. V gene TRBV18 combines with J gene TRBJ2-3, with TRBD2 matching over 10 bases. The CDR3 totals 16 residues. CDR1 KGHSH and CDR2 LQKENI come from the germline V gene. The V and J ends lost 2 bases and 1 base, in that order; junction bases with no gene match: 3.

This sequence joins TRBV5-6 and TRBJ1-2; 8 bases align to TRBD1. Germline CDR1 reads SGHDT; CDR2 reads YYEEEE. After removal of 0 bases from V and 6 bases from J, the junction contained 13 bases not matched to a gene. The length of the CDR3 is 17 residues. CDR3 region: CASSLGLIPGQVNGYTF. DNA for the CDR3: TGTGCCAGCAGCTTGGGCCTAATCCCGGGACAGGTTAATGGCTACACCTTC.

V and J are TRBV6-6 and TRBJ2-3; D may be TRBD1 (5 bases). The germline CDR1 and CDR2 sequences are MNHNY and SVGAGI (reference sequence). The CDR3 spans 14 residues. Trimming cost V 4 bases and J 2 bases, with 10 bases left between them. The CDR3 nucleotides read TGTGCCAGCAGTTCCCAGGGAACCACAGATACGCAGTATTTT. Translation: CASSSQGTTDTQYF.

The rearrangement uses TRBV4-1 and TRBJ1-2, with 9 bases fitting TRBD1. The V and J ends lost 1 base and 3 bases, in that order; junction bases with no gene match: 3. CDR1 and CDR2 from the germline V gene are MGHRA and YSYEKL. The CDR3 loop spans 15 amino acids. CDR3 in amino acids: CASSQVGQGYYGYTF. CDR3 in DNA: TGCGCCAGCAGCCAAGTGGGACAGGGCTACTATGGCTACACCTTC.

The rearrangement uses TRBV4-2 and TRBJ1-1; no reliable D call. The CDR3 totals 12 residues. Germline lookup yields CDR1 LGHNA and CDR2 YNFKEQ. Trimming cost V 5 bases and J 6 bases, with 10 bases left between them. CDR3 protein: CASSLLRAEAFF. DNA for the CDR3: TGTGCCAGCAGCTTACTTCGGGCTGAAGCTTTCTTT.

The genes are TRBV9 and TRBJ2-5, with 9 bases aligning to TRBD2. The CDR3 contains 16 residues. The germline gives CDR1 SGDLS, CDR2 YYNGEE. The J segment lost 6 bases and the V segment lost 0 bases, leaving 9 bases of the junction unmatched. As DNA, the CDR3 is TGTGCCAGCAGCGTAGGTTCGGCGGGGGGGATGAAGACCCAGTACTTC. Residues: CASSVGSAGGMKTQYF.

Notes on this clone: One junction end does not reproduce the germline sequence, and a read error may be involved. The rearrangement uses TRBV7-9 and TRBJ1-3; possible D gene TRBD1, 6 bases. The length of the CDR3 is 17 residues. Germline V gives CDR1 SEHNR, CDR2 FQNEAQ (reference sequence). The CDR3 loop is CSSSKSRDMSSGNTIYF. Here the CDR3 DNA reads TGTTCCAGCAGTAAGAGCCGGGACATGAGCTCTGGAAACACCATATATTTT.

The chain employs TRBV7-2 and TRBJ1-1, with D tentatively TRBD1 (6 bases). The CDR3 contains 15 residues. Trimming cost V 5 bases and J 0 bases, with 13 bases left between them. Germline V lookup: CDR1 SGHTA, CDR2 FQGNSA. The CDR3 spells CASSPTGFMNTEAFF. CDR3 nucleotide sequence: TGTGCCAGCAGCCCCACAGGGTTCATGAACACTGAAGCTTTCTTT.

V gene TRBV19 combines with J gene TRBJ2-2; D unclear. Germline CDR1 reads LNHDA; CDR2 reads SQIVND (reference sequence). Trimming took 3 bases from V and 2 from J, leaving 10 bases between them. The CDR3 totals 15 residues. The CDR3 loop is CASSILAPNTGELFF. DNA for the CDR3: TGTGCCAGTAGTATTTTGGCTCCAAACACCGGGGAGCTGTTTTTT.

The chain links TRBV7-8 to TRBJ2-5; D perhaps matches TRBD1 (6 bases). The closer fit of TRBJ2-7 to the DNA end suggests the J call may be wrong. CDR1 and CDR2 (germline): SGHVS, FQNEAQ. The CDR3 covers 15 residues. Written as DNA, the CDR3 is TGTGCCAGCAGCCCCTCGCAGGGGCAAACCTACGAGCAGTACTTC. Amino acid sequence: CASSPSQGQTYEQYF.

The J gene is TRBJ2-3, the V gene TRBV4-1, with D maybe TRBD2 (6 bases). The CDR3 has 17 amino acids. Germline assignment: CDR1 MGHRA and CDR2 YSYEKL. Trimming took 0 bases from V and 2 from J, leaving 15 bases between them. CDR3 sequence (DNA): TGCGCCAGCAGCCAAGATTGGCGGGGACCTCCCACAGATACGCAGTATTTT. Protein sequence: CASSQDWRGPPTDTQYF.

The V and J genes are TRBV7-9 and TRBJ1-4; D possibly corresponds to TRBD1 (6 bases). CDR3 size: 15 residues. Germline V gives CDR1 SEHNR, CDR2 FQNEAQ (reference sequence). V lost 4 bases, J lost 6 bases, and 15 bases lay in between. The CDR3 coding sequence is TGTGCCAGCAGCTCACGACAGGATGGGGATGAAAAACTGTTTTTT. It is translated as CASSSRQDGDEKLFF.

The genes are TRBV7-8 and TRBJ1-2, with TRBD1 matching 8 bases. This CDR3 spans 14 amino acids. CDR1 is SGHVS and CDR2 is FQNEAQ in the germline V gene. Trimming cost V 5 bases and J 7 bases; bases outside gene matches: 9. CDR3 amino acids: CASSPLGRGLGYTF. The CDR3 coding sequence is TGTGCCAGCAGCCCGCTGGGCAGGGGGCTTGGCTACACCTTC.

V and J are TRBV28 and TRBJ1-1, with unresolved D. The CDR3 is 13 residues long. The germline gives CDR1 MDHEN, CDR2 SYDVKM. Trimming took 3 bases from V and 0 from J, leaving 5 bases between them. Here the CDR3 reads CASSFSLNTEAFF. The DNA of the CDR3 is TGTGCCAGCAGTTTTAGTCTGAACACTGAAGCTTTCTTT.

This clone was counted a few times. The chain employs TRBV6-6 and TRBJ1-2, with D hard to call. V dropped 5 bases and J dropped 8 bases, with 12 bases sitting between them. From germline, CDR1 is MNHNY and CDR2 SVGAGI (reference sequence). This CDR3 contains 12 residues. DNA of the CDR3: TGTGCCAGCAGTGGGCCGGGAGGCGGCTACACCTTC. Translated, it gives CASSGPGGGYTF.

The J gene is TRBJ2-7, the V gene TRBV7-2; TRBD2 aligns across 11 bases. CDR3 size: 15 residues. Germline V gene lookup returns CDR1 SGHTA and CDR2 FQGNSA. The J segment lost 5 bases and the V segment lost 7 bases, leaving 10 bases of the junction unmatched. The CDR3 is CASTVAGGPLNEQYF. The CDR3 coding sequence is TGTGCCAGCACCGTAGCGGGGGGGCCGTTAAACGAGCAGTACTTC.

This clone was counted once. The chain combines TRBV11-2 with TRBJ2-1, with TRBD1 identical over 9 bases. The CDR3 contains 15 residues. The ends lost 6 bases at V and 5 bases at J; junction bases unmatched: 8. CDR1 is SGHAT, CDR2 FQNNGV, per germline. The CDR3 spells CASRIPGQGNNEQFF. For the CDR3, the DNA is TGTGCCAGCAGGATCCCGGGACAGGGCAACAATGAGCAGTTCTTC.

This rearrangement joins TRBV10-3 to TRBJ2-1; 14 bases map to TRBD2. CDR3 length: 14 amino acids. Losses at the gene ends were 4 bases for V and 10 bases for J; bases not matched to a gene: 3. The germline V gene has CDR1 ENHRY and CDR2 SYGVKD. The CDR3, as DNA: TGTGCCATCAGTGTCGGGACTAGCGGGGGAGAGCAGTTCTTC. Encoded protein: CAISVGTSGGEQFF.

The V and J genes are TRBV28 and TRBJ2-1, with D possibly TRBD1 on 6 matching bases. CDR1 is MDHEN, CDR2 SYDVKM, per germline. V dropped 4 bases and J dropped 8 bases, with 12 bases sitting between them. The CDR3 consists of 13 residues. The CDR3 here is CASSYTGFDEQFF. Here the CDR3 DNA reads TGTGCCAGCAGTTATACAGGGTTTGATGAGCAGTTCTTC.

The chain couples TRBV27 to TRBJ1-3; TRBD1 might be the D (6 bases). The CDR3 spans 16 residues. V was cut by 4 bases and J by 0 bases, with 13 bases left in between. The germline V gene has CDR1 MNHEY and CDR2 SMNVEV (reference sequence). The CDR3 sequence is CASSSLQGTSGNTIYF. The CDR3 DNA is TGTGCCAGCAGTTCCCTACAGGGAACCTCTGGAAACACCATATATTTT.

The sample holds one count of this clone. This sequence joins TRBV23-1 and TRBJ2-7; 9 bases match TRBD1. TRBV23-1 belongs to the ORF category, with a function that is uncertain. J was trimmed by 1 base and V by 2 bases; bases with no gene match: 3. This CDR3 has 15 amino acids. CDR3 in DNA: TGCGCCAGCAGTCAAAGGGACAGGGCGTCCTACGAGCAGTACTTC. Encoded protein: CASSQRDRASYEQYF.

The CDR3 spells CASSGVRFDDTWKPTPGNTIYF. The DNA of the CDR3 is TGCGCCAGCAGTGGAGTCCGATTCGACGACACCTGGAAACCTACACCTGGAAACACCATATATTTT. This chain joins TRBV10-2 and TRBJ1-3; D gene uncertain. Trimming cost V 4 bases and J 2 bases, with 33 bases left between them. CDR1 WSHSY and CDR2 SAAADI come from the germline V gene. There are 22 residues in the CDR3.

This clone is a singleton in its sample. This chain connects TRBV4-1 to TRBJ1-2; D remains unclear. The CDR3 contains 12 residues. Germline CDR1 is MGHRA and CDR2 is YSYEKL. V lost 7 bases and J lost 3, with 9 bases in between. CDR3 coding DNA: TGCGCCAGCACCAATACTGACTATGGCTACACCTTC. Translation: CASTNTDYGYTF.

The rearrangement joins TRBV4-1 to TRBJ1-2; D gene ambiguous. CDR3 length equals 13 residues. Per germline, CDR1 MGHRA and CDR2 YSYEKL. Trimming pared 0 bases from V and 8 bases from J, leaving 10 bases between. CDR3 in amino acids: CASSQEGRLGYTF. The CDR3 coding sequence is TGCGCCAGCAGCCAAGAAGGCAGGCTGGGCTACACCTTC.

This chain links TRBV28 with TRBJ1-5; 7 nucleotides agree with TRBD1. Per the germline V gene, CDR1 is MDHEN and CDR2 is SYDVKM. This CDR3 comprises 16 residues. With V trimmed by 6 bases and J by 0 bases, 8 bases remained unmatched. The CDR3 region is CASSPSTGPSNQPQHF. CDR3 nucleotides: TGTGCCAGCAGCCCCTCGACAGGGCCTAGCAATCAGCCCCAGCATTTT.

The chain is built from TRBV11-2 and TRBJ1-4; TRBD1 agrees at 8 bases. Germline V lookup: CDR1 SGHAT, CDR2 FQNNGV. The CDR3 loop spans 16 amino acids. J was trimmed by 7 bases and V by 0 bases; bases with no gene match: 7. In DNA, the CDR3 is TGTGCCAGCAGCTTAGAGGTGACAGGGGTGGCTGAAAAACTGTTTTTT. It yields the protein CASSLEVTGVAEKLFF. Filled out from reference TRBV11-2 and TRBJ1-4, the complete variable domain reads EAGVAQSPRYKIIEKRQSVAFWCNPISGHATLYWYQQILGQGPKLLIQFQNNGVVDDSQLPKDRFSAERLKGVDSTLKIQPAKLEDSAVYLCASSLEVTGVAEKLFFGSGTQLSVL.

V is TRBV6-5 and J is TRBJ2-3; a weak D match, TRBD2 (5 bases). The CDR3 is 15 amino acids. CDR1 is MNHEY, CDR2 SVGAGI, per germline. Trimming stripped 1 base from V and 2 bases from J, with 10 bases between. CDR3 sequence (DNA): TGTGCCAGCAGTTACTGGCTAGCTAACACAGATACGCAGTATTTT. This gives the protein CASSYWLANTDTQYF.